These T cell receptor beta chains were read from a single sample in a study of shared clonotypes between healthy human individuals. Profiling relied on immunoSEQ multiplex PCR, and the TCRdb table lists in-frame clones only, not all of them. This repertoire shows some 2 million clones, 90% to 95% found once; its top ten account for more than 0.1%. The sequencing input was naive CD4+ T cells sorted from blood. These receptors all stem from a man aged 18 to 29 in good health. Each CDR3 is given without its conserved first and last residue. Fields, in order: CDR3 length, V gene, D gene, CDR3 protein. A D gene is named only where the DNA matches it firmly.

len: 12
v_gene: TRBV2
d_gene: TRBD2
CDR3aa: ASRVSGHYNEQF

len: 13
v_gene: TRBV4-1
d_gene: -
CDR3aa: ASSQDVARYYEQY

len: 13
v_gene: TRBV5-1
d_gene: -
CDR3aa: ASSLLWGSGTEAF

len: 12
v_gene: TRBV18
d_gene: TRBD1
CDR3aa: ASSPRTGQYEQY

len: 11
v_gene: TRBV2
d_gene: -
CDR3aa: ASKRLAKNIQY

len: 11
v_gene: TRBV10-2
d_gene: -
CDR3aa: ASGSKTPYEQY

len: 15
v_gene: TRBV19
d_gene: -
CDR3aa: ASNDSPTGTGNQPQH

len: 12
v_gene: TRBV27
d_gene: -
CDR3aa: ASSQDSVHYEQY

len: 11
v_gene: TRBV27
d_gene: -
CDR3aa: ASSFRWEETQY

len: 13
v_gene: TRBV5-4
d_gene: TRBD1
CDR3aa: ASSLGDRDIYGYT

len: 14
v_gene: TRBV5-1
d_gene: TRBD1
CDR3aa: ASSVGQGFPSTEAF

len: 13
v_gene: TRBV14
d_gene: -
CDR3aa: ASSQDRPFQETQY

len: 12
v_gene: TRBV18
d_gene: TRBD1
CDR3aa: ASSPDRITYEQY

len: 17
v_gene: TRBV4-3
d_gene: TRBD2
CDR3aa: ASSQGFTSGSLLSYEQY

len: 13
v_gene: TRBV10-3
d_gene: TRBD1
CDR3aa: AIRGGQGSREPQH

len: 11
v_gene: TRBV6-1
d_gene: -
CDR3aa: ASSSAGANVLT

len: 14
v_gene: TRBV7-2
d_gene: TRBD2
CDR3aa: ASSPRRAGATDTQY

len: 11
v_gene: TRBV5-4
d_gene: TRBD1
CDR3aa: ASSSGQGVPLH

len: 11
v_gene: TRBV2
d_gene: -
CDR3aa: ASSAAEAYEQY

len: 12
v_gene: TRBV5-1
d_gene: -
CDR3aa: ASSLSQGTYEQY

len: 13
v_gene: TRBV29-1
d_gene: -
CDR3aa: SVQRPNALQETQY

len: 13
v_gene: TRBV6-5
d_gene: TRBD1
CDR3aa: ASSPGTGGDQPQH

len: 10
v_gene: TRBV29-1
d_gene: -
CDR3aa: SVEQVTGELF

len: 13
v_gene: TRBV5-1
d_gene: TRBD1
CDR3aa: ASRLPGQGNTEAF

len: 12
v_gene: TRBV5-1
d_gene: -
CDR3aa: ASKQTPGQETQY

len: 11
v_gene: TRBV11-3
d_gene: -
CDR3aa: ASSRLANTEAF

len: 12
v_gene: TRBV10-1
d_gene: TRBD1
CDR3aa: ASRGQGANTEAF

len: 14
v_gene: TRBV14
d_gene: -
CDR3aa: ASSQVYATNTGELF

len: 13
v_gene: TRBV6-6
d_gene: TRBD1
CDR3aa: ASSPTGTPKNIQY

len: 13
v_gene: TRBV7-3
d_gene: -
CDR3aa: ASSLRSDRGSPLH

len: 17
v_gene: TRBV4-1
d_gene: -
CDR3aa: ASSPARAPLAAPKNIQY

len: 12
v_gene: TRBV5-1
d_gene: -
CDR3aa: ASSFVQFGETQY

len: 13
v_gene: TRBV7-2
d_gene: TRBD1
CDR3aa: ASSPGTGGNYGYT

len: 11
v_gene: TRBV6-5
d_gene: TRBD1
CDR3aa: ATKGQGVLEQY

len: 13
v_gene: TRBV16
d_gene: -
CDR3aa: ASSQFPGYSYEQY

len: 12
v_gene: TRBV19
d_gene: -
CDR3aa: ASSERFSNQPQH

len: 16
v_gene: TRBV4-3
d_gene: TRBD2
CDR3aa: ASSHPTGTSGRADTQY

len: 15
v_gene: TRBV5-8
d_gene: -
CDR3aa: ASSSAEATTNTGELF

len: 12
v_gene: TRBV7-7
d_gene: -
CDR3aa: ASSPGLDSYEQY

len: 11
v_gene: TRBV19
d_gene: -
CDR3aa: ASSILVGDTQY

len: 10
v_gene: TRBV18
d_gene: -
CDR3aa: ASFREWTEAF

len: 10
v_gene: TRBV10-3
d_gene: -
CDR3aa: AIRPSTGELF

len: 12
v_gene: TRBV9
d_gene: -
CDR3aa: ASTPYSGANVLT

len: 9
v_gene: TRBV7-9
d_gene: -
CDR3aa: ASQTRAEAF

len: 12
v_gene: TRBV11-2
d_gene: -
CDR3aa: ASSWTGFTYEQY

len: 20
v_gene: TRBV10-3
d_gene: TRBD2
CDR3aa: AISASAGTSGSVYWGTGELF

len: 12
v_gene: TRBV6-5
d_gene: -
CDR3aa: ASSREALGNTIY

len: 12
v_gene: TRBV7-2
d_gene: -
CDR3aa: ASSVTVSNQPQH

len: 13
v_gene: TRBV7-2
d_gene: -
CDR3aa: ASSIQGSRTDTQY

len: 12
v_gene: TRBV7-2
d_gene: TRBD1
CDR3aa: ASRTGQGPYEQY

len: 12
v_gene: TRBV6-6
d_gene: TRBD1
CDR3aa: ASSLGQRGSPLH

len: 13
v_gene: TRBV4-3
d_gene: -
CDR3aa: ASSLVLAGNQPQH

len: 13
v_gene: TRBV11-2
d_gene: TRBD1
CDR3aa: ASSLVGTVNEKLF

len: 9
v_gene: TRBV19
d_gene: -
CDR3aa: ASSRGYEQY

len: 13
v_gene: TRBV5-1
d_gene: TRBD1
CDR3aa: ASSLTGGAGTEAF

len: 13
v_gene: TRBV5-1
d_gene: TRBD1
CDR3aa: ASSLEVTGVGEQY

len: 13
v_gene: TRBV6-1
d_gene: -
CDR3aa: ASSEAKVGHNEQF

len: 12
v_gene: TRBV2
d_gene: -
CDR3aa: ASSESTGQGGYT